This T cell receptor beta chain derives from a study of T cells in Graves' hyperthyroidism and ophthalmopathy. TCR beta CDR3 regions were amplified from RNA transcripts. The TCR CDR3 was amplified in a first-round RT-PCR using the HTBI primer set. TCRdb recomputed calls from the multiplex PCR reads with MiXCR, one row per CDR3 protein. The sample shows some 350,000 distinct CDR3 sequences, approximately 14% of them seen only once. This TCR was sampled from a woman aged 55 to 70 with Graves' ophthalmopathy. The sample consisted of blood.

DNA for the CDR3: TGTGCCAGCTCCCAATGGACTAGCGCCGAGACCCAGTACTTC. Its protein product is CASSQWTSAETQYF. This sequence joins TRBV14 and TRBJ2-5; 9 nucleotides align to TRBD2. With 8 bases clipped from V and 5 bases from J, the junction kept 9 bases outside the gene matches. The CDR3 is 14 amino acids. CDR1 SGHDN and CDR2 FVKESK come from the germline V gene.